The 17 T cell receptor beta chains given below trace back to one sample, sequenced in a study of identical twins. MiXCR, run by TCRdb on the 5' RACE reads, gives a single entry per CDR3 protein. Of about 570,000 distinct CDR3 sequences detected, just under 10% appear once; the ten largest clones hold 2.5% to 3.5%. These same records also appear under a second study, on yellow fever vaccine responses in identical twins.

The source material was PBMCs. Receptors originate from a woman aged 18 to 35 in good health.

Only a few counts were recorded for this clonotype. The V and J genes are TRBV5-1 and TRBJ2-1; D is undetermined. The V gene's germline CDR1 is SGHRS and CDR2 YFSETQ. The V end was cut by 1 base, the J end by 5 bases, with 7 bases between. The CDR3 contains 13 residues. The CDR3 nucleotides read TGCGCCAGCAGCTTGCGGAGAGACAATGAGCAGTTCTTC. Protein sequence: CASSLRRDNEQFF. Combining the CDR3 with reference TRBV5-1 and TRBJ2-1 gives the whole variable domain KAGVTQTPRYLIKTRGQQVTLSCSPISGHRSVSWYQQTPGQGLQFLFEYFSETQRNKGNFPGRFSGRQFSNSRSEMNVSTLELGDSALYLCASSLRRDNEQFFGPGTRLTVL.

As regards this clonotype: A much bigger clone sits one base away, suggesting this may be a read error. Given the absence of the conserved phenylalanine or tryptophan at the CDR3 end, a read error is likely. The chain carries TRBV7-9 and TRBJ2-3, with D perhaps matching TRBD1 (6 bases). CDR3 size: 15 residues. The germline CDR1 and CDR2 sequences are SEHNR and FQNEAQ (reference sequence). V was shortened by 9 bases and J by 6 bases, with 22 bases between the two germline ends. This chain's CDR3 is CARMQETGRRDTQYY. The CDR3, as DNA: TGTGCCAGAATGCAAGAGACAGGCCGGCGGGATACGCAGTATTAT.

This clonotype has just a few counts. V and J are TRBV20-1 and TRBJ1-6; D remains unclear. Per germline, CDR1 DFQATT and CDR2 SNEGSKA (reference sequence). The CDR3 consists of 13 residues. V lost 3 bases and J lost 5, with 8 bases in between. The CDR3 DNA reads as TGCAGTGCTAGGTGGACCAATAATTCACCCCTCCACTTT. Protein sequence: CSARWTNNSPLHF.

The gene calls are TRBV27 and TRBJ2-2; 7 bases match TRBD1. V lost 5 bases and J lost 7; bases outside the gene matches: 7. CDR3 length equals 14 residues. CDR1 is MNHEY and CDR2 is SMNVEV in the germline V gene (reference sequence). The CDR3 reads CASSRRQGHGELFF. In DNA form, the CDR3 reads TGTGCCAGCAGTAGGCGACAGGGTCACGGGGAGCTGTTTTTT.

This chain joins TRBV6-4 and TRBJ2-7; no reliable D call. The ends were cut back, 6 bases at V and 1 base at J, with 13 bases in the middle. The CDR3 runs 14 residues. CDR1 and CDR2 (germline): MRHNA, SNTAGT. This chain's CDR3 is CASREGSGSYEQYF. CDR3 DNA: TGTGCCAGCAGAGAAGGAAGTGGATCCTACGAGCAGTACTTC.

This clonotype was seen many times. The chain joins TRBV6-2 or TRBV6-3 to TRBJ2-2; D is uncertain. The CDR3 contains 13 residues. V was clipped by 6 bases and J by 11 bases, with 16 bases between them. CDR1 and CDR2 (germline): MNHEY, SVGEGT. CDR3 bases: TGTGCCAGCAGCGCCCCGGCGGCTACTGAGCTGTTTTTT. Translated, it gives CASSAPAATELFF.

The V and J genes are TRBV2 and TRBJ2-1, with 8 bases lining up with TRBD2. This CDR3 is built from 15 residues. Germline V CDR1 and CDR2: SNHLY, FYNNEI. The V and J ends lost 1 base and 5 bases, in that order; junction bases with no gene match: 4. In nucleotides, the CDR3 is TGTGCCAGCAGTGAAGTCGCGGGAGGCAACAATGAGCAGTTCTTC. Its protein is CASSEVAGGNNEQFF.

For this clonotype: A much larger clone is a single base away; this may be a read error. The conserved closing phenylalanine or tryptophan is absent in this CDR3, likely reflecting a read error. The chain has TRBV2 and TRBJ1-2; D is unclear. Looked up from germline, CDR1 is SNHLY and CDR2 is FYNNEI. CDR3 length: 14 amino acids. V was cut by 8 bases and J by 8 bases, with 21 bases left in between. The CDR3 region is CASLFPSVDEGYTY. DNA for the CDR3: TGTGCCAGCTTATTCCCTTCGGTGGATGAGGGCTACACCTAC.

This chain uses TRBV4-3 with TRBJ2-7, with D possibly matching TRBD2 (5 bases). V was cut by 0 bases and J by 2 bases, with 11 bases left in between. The V gene's germline CDR1 is LGHNA and CDR2 YSLEER. There are 15 residues in the CDR3. The CDR3 here is CASSQDRGFTYEQYF. The DNA of the CDR3 is TGCGCCAGCAGCCAAGATCGGGGTTTTACCTACGAGCAGTACTTC.

The chain has TRBV4-3 and TRBJ2-7; TRBD2 aligns across 9 bases. The germline gives CDR1 LGHNA, CDR2 YSLEER. Germline trimming cut 0 bases from V and 11 bases from J; bases unmatched to any gene: 8. There are 14 residues in the CDR3. CDR3 protein: CASSQESSGIHKYF. In DNA form, the CDR3 reads TGCGCCAGCAGCCAAGAGTCTAGCGGGATACATAAGTACTTC.

This clonotype was observed at least ten times. The chain joins TRBV3-1 to TRBJ2-7; the D call may be TRBD1 or TRBD2 (5 bases each). V was pared by 6 bases and J by 2 bases, with 14 bases between. This CDR3 is built from 14 residues. Germline values: CDR1 LGHDT, CDR2 YNNKEL (reference sequence). CDR3 in amino acids: CASSTGTAPYEQYF. DNA for the CDR3: TGTGCCAGCAGTACCGGGACGGCCCCCTACGAGCAGTACTTC.

The chain joins TRBV14 to TRBJ2-1, with 12 bases lining up with TRBD2. Germline V gene sequence: CDR1 SGHDN, CDR2 FVKESK. The CDR3 consists of 16 residues. V gave up 2 bases and J gave up 8 bases; unmatched junction bases: 7. DNA of the CDR3: TGTGCCAGCAGCCAAAGCGGACTAGCGGGAATTCATGAGCAGTTCTTC. Its translation is CASSQSGLAGIHEQFF.

The genes are TRBV20-1 and TRBJ2-3; possible D gene TRBD1, 6 bases. V lost 0 bases to trimming and J lost 4 bases, with 11 bases between them. Germline CDR1 is DFQATT and CDR2 is SNEGSKA (reference sequence). The CDR3 covers 14 residues. The CDR3: CSARDLQGPDTQYF. The CDR3 DNA reads TGCAGTGCTAGAGATCTCCAGGGGCCAGATACGCAGTATTTT.

This clonotype was detected many times. Germline and junction disagree at one end, which may indicate a read error. The V and J genes are TRBV7-9 and TRBJ2-1; D possibly corresponds to TRBD2 (6 bases). There are 12 residues in the CDR3. Germline loops: CDR1 SEHNR, CDR2 FQNEAQ (reference sequence). CDR3 DNA: TGTGCCAGCAGCCCGGACTACTATGAGCAGTTCTTC. It yields the protein CASSPDYYEQFF.

The sample holds many counts of this clonotype. V usage is TRBV4-2 and J usage is TRBJ1-5; 8 nucleotides match TRBD1. Germline CDR1 and CDR2: LGHNA and YNFKEQ. This CDR3 has 18 amino acids. V shed 2 bases and J 4 bases; nucleotides not matched to a gene: 13. This CDR3 is CASSQHPTGEDWNQPQHF. DNA for the CDR3: TGTGCCAGCAGCCAACACCCGACAGGGGAGGATTGGAATCAGCCCCAGCATTTT.

Only a few counts were recorded for this clonotype. This chain joins TRBV11-2 and TRBJ2-1; either TRBD1 or TRBD2 may supply D (6 bases each). This CDR3 contains 15 residues. Germline V CDR1 and CDR2: SGHAT, FQNNGV. Between the trimmed V and J ends, which lost 3 bases and 8 bases, there was a span of 17 bases. The CDR3: CASSFSGSGGDEQFF. The CDR3 bases are TGTGCCAGCAGCTTTTCCGGGAGTGGGGGCGATGAGCAGTTCTTC.

V is TRBV6-1 and J is TRBJ1-2, with D perhaps TRBD1 (6 bases). The CDR3 extends over 14 amino acids. Trimming took off 6 bases at V and 8 bases at J, with 19 bases between the two ends. Germline V lookup: CDR1 MNHNS, CDR2 SASEGT. The CDR3 coding sequence is TGTGCCAGCAGAGCCGACCATACAGGGTCCGGCTACACCTTC. Protein sequence: CASRADHTGSGYTF.